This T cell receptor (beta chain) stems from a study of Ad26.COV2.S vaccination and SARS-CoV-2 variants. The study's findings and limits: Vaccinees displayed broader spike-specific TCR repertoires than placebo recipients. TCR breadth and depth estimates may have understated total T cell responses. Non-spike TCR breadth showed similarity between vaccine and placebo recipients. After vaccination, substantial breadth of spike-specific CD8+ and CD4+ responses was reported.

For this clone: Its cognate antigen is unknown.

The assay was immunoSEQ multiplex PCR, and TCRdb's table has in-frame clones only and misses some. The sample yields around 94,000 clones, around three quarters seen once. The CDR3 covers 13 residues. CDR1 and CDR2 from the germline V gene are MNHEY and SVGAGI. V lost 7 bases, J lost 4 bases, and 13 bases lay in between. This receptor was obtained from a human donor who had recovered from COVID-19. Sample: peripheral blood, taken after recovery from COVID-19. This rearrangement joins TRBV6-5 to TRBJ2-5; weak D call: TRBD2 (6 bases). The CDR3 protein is CASIQPGLETQYF. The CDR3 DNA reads TGTGCCAGCATACAGCCGGGACTAGAGACCCAGTACTTC.